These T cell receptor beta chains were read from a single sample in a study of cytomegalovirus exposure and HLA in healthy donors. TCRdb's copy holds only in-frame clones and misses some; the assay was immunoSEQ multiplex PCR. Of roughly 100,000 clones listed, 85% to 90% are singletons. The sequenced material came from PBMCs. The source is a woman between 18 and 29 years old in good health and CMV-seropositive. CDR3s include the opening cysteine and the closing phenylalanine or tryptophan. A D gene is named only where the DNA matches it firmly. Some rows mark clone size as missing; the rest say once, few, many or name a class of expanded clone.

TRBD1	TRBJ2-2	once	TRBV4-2	CASSQAGRGRGTGELFF	TGTGCCAGCAGCCAAGCGGGCAGGGGGCGTGGGACCGGGGAGCTGTTTTTT
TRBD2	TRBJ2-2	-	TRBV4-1	CASSQVRLAGGNTGELFF	TGCGCCAGCAGCCAAGTCCGACTAGCGGGGGGAAACACCGGGGAGCTGTTTTTT
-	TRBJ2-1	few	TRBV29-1	CSAGIFSTNEQFF	TGCAGCGCGGGAATCTTCTCCACCAATGAGCAGTTCTTC
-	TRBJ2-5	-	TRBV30	CAWSGATLYETQYF	TGTGCCTGGAGTGGAGCGACCCTTTACGAGACCCAGTACTTC
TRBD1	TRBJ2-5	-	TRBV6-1	CASDRGPETQYF	TGTGCCAGTGACAGGGGGCCGGAGACCCAGTACTTC
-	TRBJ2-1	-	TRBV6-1	CASSKTTSYNEQFF	TGTGCCAGCAGTAAGACTACTTCCTACAATGAGCAGTTCTTC
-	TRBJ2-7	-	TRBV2	CASSDQPPPGEQYF	TGTGCCAGCAGTGATCAGCCACCTCCGGGCGAGCAGTACTTC
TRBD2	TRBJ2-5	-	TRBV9	CASSPGTSGTETQYF	TGTGCCAGCAGCCCCGGGACTAGCGGAACAGAGACCCAGTACTTC
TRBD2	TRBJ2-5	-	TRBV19	CASSIGAASGARETQYF	TGTGCCAGTAGTATTGGGGCGGCTAGCGGGGCACGGGAGACCCAGTACTTC
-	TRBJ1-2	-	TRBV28	CASSSRGRGYGYTF	TGTGCCAGCAGTTCCAGGGGAAGAGGCTATGGCTACACCTTC
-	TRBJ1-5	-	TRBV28	CASRPTGKGNQPQHF	TGTGCCAGCAGGCCCACGGGGAAGGGCAATCAGCCCCAGCATTTT
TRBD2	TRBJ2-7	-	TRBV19	CASRTSGRVQGEQYF	TGTGCCAGTAGGACTAGCGGGAGGGTCCAAGGCGAGCAGTACTTC
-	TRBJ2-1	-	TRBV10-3	CAISARGQTNEQFF	TGTGCCATCAGTGCCAGAGGTCAGACCAATGAGCAGTTCTTC
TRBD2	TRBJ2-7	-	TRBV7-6	CASSLVAGAPYEQYF	TGTGCCAGCAGCTTAGTAGCGGGGGCCCCCTACGAGCAGTACTTC
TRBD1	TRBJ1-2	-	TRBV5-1	CASSPDRGGYTF	TGCGCCAGCAGCCCCGACAGGGGTGGCTACACCTTC
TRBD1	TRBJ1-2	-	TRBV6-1	CASSEARRTGTNYGYTF	TGTGCCAGCAGTGAAGCGCGGAGGACAGGTACTAACTATGGCTACACCTTC
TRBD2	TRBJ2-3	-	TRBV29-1	CSVDSSGGVNTDTQYF	TGCAGCGTTGACTCTAGCGGAGGGGTAAACACAGATACGCAGTATTTT